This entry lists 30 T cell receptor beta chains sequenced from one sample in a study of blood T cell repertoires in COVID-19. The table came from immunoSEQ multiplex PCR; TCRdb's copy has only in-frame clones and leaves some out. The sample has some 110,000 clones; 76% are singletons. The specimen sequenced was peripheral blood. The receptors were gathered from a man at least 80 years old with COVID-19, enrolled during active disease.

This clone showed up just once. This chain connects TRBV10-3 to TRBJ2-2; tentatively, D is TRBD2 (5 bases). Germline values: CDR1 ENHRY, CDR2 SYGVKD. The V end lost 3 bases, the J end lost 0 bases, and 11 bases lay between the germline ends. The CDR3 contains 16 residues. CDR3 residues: CAISDEGATNTGELFF. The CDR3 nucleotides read TGTGCCATCAGTGATGAGGGTGCGACGAACACCGGGGAGCTGTTTTTT.

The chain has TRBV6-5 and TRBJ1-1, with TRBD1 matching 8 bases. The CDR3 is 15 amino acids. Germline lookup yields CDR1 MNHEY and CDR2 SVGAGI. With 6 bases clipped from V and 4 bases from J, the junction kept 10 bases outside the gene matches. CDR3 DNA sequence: TGTGCCAGCAGCGTGAACAGGGGGAGGGCCACTGAAGCTTTCTTT. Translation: CASSVNRGRATEAFF.

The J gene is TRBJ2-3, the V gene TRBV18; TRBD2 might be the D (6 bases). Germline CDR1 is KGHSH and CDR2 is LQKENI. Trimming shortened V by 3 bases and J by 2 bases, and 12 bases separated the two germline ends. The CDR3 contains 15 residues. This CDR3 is CASSPLALTTDTQYF. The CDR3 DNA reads TGTGCCAGCTCACCTCTAGCGCTGACCACAGATACGCAGTATTTT.

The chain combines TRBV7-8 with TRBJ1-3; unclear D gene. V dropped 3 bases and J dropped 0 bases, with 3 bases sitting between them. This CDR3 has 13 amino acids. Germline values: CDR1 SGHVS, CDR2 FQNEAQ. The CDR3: CASSFVSGNTIYF. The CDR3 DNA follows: TGTGCCAGCAGCTTCGTCTCTGGAAACACCATATATTTT.

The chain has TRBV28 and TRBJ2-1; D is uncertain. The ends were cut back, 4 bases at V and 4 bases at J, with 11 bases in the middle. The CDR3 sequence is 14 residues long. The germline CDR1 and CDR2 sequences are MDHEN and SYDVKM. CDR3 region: CASSSGVRYNEQFF. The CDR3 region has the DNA TGTGCCAGCAGTTCCGGAGTGAGGTACAATGAGCAGTTCTTC.

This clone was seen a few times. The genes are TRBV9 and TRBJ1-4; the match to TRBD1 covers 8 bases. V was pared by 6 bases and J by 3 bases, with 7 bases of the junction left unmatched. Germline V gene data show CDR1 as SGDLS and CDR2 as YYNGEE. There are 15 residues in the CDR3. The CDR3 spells CASNPTGVANEKLFF. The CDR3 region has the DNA TGTGCCAGCAACCCGACAGGGGTCGCTAATGAAAAACTGTTTTTT. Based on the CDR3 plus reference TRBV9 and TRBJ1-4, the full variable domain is DSGVTQTPKHLITATGQRVTLRCSPRSGDLSVYWYQQSLDQGLQFLIQYYNGEERAKGNILERFSAQQFPDLHSELNLSSLELGDSALYFCASNPTGVANEKLFFGSGTQLSVL.

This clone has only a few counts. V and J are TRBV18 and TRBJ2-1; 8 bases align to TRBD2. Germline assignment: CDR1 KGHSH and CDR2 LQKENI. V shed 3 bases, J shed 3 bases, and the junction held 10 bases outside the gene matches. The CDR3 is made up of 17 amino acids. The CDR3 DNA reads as TGTGCCAGCTCACCCCCCGGGGGGGCGGGAGGCTACAATGAGCAGTTCTTC. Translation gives CASSPPGGAGGYNEQFF.

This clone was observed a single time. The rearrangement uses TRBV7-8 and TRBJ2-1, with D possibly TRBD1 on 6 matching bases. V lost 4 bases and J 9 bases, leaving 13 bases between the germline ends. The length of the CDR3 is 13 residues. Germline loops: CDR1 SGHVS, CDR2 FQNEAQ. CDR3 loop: CASSSQQGGEQFF. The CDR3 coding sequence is TGTGCCAGCAGCTCCCAACAGGGCGGTGAGCAGTTCTTC.

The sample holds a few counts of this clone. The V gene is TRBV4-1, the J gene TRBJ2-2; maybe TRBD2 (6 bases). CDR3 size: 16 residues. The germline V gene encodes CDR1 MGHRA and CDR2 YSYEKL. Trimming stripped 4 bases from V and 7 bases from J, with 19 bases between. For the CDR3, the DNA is TGCGCCAGCAGCCCTCTGCTAGCGCTAGAAGACGGGGAGCTGTTTTTT. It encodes CASSPLLALEDGELFF.

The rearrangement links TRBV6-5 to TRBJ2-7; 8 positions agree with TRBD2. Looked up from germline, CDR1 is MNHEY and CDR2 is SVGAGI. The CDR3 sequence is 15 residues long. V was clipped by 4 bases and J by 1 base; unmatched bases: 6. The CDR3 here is CASSSEGLGSYEQYF. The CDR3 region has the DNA TGTGCCAGCAGTTCCGAGGGACTAGGATCCTACGAGCAGTACTTC.

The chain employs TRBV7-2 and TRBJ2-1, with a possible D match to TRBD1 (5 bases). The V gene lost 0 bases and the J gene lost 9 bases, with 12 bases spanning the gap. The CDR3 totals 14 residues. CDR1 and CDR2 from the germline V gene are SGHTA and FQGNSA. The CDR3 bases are TGTGCCAGCAGCTTAGCACGGCAGGGTAGTGAGCAGTTCTTC. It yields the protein CASSLARQGSEQFF.

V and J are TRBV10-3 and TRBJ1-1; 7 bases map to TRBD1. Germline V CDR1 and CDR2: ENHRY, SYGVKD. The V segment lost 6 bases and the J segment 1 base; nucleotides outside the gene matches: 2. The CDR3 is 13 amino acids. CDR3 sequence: CAIRGQPNTEAFF. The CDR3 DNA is TGTGCCATCAGGGGACAGCCGAACACTGAAGCTTTCTTT.

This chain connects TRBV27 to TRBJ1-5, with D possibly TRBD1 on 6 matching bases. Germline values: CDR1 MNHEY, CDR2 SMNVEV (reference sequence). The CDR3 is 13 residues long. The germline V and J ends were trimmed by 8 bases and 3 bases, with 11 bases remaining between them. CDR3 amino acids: CASGTGFNQPQHF. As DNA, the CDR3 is TGTGCCAGCGGTACAGGGTTCAATCAGCCCCAGCATTTT.

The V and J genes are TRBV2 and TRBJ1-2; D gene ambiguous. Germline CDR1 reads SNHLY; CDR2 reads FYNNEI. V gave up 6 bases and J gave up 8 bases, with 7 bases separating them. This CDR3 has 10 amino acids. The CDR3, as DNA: TGTGCCAGCAGCAGAGGGGGCTACACCTTC. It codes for CASSRGGYTF.

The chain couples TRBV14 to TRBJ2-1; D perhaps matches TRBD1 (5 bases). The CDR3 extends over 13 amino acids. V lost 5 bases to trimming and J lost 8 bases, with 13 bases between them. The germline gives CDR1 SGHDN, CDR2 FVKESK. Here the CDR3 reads CASSLISGYEQFF. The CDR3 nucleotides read TGTGCCAGCAGCTTGATCTCAGGGTATGAGCAGTTCTTC.

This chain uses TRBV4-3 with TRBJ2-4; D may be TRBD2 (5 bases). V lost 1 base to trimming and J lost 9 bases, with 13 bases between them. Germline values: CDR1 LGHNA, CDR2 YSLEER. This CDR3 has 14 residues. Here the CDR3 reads CASSQAEEGAIQYF. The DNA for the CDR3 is TGCGCCAGCAGCCAAGCGGAGGAAGGAGCCATTCAGTACTTC.

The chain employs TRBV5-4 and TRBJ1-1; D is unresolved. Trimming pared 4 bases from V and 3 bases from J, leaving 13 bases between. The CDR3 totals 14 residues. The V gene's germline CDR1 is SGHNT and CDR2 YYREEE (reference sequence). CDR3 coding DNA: TGTGCCAGCAGCCCAGCCGGGGAATACACTGAAGCTTTCTTT. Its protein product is CASSPAGEYTEAFF.

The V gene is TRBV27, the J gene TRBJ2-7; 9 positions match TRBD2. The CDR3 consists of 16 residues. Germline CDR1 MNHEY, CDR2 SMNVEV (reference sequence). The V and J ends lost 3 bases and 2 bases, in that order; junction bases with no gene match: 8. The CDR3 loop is CASSFSFGGRAYEQYF. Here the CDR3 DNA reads TGTGCCAGCAGTTTCTCCTTCGGCGGGAGGGCCTACGAGCAGTACTTC.

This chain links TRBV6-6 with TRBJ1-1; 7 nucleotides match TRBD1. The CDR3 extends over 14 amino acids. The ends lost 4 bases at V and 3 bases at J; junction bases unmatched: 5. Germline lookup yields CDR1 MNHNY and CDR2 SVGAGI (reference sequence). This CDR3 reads CASSSPGQYTEAFF. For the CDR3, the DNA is TGTGCCAGCAGTTCCCCGGGACAGTACACTGAAGCTTTCTTT.

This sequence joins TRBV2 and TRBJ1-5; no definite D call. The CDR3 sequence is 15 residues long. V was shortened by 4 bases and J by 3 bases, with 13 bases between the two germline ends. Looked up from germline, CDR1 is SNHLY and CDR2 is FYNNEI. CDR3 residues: CASSADTAHNQPQHF. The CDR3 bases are TGTGCCAGCAGTGCAGACACGGCCCACAATCAGCCCCAGCATTTT.

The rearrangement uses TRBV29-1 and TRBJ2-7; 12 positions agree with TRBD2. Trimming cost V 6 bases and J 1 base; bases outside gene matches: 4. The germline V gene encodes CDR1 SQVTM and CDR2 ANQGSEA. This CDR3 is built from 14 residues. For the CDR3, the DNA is TGCAGCGTGAGGACTAGCGGGACTTCCTACGAGCAGTACTTC. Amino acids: CSVRTSGTSYEQYF.

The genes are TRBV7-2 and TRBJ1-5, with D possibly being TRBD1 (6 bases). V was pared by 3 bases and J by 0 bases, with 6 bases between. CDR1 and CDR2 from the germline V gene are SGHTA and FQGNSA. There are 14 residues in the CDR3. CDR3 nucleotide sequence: TGTGCCAGCAGCTTGGGGGCTAGCAATCAGCCCCAGCATTTT. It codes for CASSLGASNQPQHF.

The CDR3 here is CASSLDLTTEAFF. The CDR3 DNA reads as TGTGCCAGCAGCCTTGATTTAACAACTGAAGCTTTCTTT. V usage is TRBV6-6 and J usage is TRBJ1-1; D remains ambiguous. Trimming removed 6 bases from V and 5 bases from J, with 13 bases in between. Per germline, CDR1 MNHNY and CDR2 SVGAGI (reference sequence). CDR3 length: 13 amino acids.

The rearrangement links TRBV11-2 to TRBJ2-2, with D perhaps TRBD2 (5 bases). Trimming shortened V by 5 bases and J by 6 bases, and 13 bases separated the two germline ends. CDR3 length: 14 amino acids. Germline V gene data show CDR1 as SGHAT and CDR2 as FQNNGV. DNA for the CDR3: TGTGCCAGCAGCCCTGCGGGTCGCGCCGGGGAGCTGTTTTTT. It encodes CASSPAGRAGELFF.

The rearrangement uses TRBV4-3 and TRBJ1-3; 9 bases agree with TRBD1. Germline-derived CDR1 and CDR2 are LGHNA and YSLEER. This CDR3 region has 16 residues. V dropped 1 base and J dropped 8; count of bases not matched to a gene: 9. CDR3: CASSQGGTGGRDTIYF. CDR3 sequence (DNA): TGCGCCAGCAGCCAAGGAGGAACAGGGGGCAGGGACACCATATATTTT.

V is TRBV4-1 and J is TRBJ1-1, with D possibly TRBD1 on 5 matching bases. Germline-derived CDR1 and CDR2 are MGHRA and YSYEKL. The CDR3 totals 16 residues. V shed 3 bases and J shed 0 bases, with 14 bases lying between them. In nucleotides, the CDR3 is TGCGCCAGCAGCCATTCGGGGCGGGGGATGAACACTGAAGCTTTCTTT. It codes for CASSHSGRGMNTEAFF.

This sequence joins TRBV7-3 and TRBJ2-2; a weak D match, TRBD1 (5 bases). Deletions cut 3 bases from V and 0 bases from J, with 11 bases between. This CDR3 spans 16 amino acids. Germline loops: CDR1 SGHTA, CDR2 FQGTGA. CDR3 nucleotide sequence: TGTGCCAGCAGCTTTGGGGCCAGTTCGAACACCGGGGAGCTGTTTTTT. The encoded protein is CASSFGASSNTGELFF.

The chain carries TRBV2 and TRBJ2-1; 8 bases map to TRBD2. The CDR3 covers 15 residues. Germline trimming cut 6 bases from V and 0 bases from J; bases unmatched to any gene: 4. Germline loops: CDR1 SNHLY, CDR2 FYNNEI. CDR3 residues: CASRTSGSSYNEQFF. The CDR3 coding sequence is TGTGCCAGCAGAACTAGCGGAAGCTCCTACAATGAGCAGTTCTTC. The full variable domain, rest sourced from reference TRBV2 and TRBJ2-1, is EPEVTQTPSHQVTQMGQEVILRCVPISNHLYFYWYRQILGQKVEFLVSFYNNEISEKSEIFDDQFSVERPDGSNFTLKIRSTKLEDSAMYFCASRTSGSSYNEQFFGPGTRLTVL.

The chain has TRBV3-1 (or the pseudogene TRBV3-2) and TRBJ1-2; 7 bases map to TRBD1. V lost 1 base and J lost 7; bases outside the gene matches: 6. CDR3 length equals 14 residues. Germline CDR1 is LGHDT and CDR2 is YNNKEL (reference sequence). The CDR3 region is CASSQVNRGSGYTF. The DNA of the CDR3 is TGTGCCAGCAGCCAAGTGAACAGGGGAAGTGGCTACACCTTC.

The CDR3: CASSLRASSGEQFF. In DNA form, the CDR3 reads TGTGCCAGCAGCTTACGGGCTAGCTCAGGTGAGCAGTTCTTC. The V gene is TRBV7-8, the J gene TRBJ2-1, with D possibly TRBD2 on 5 matching bases. This CDR3 is 14 amino acids long. Germline V lookup: CDR1 SGHVS, CDR2 FQNEAQ. The V end lost 2 bases, the J end lost 9 bases, and 14 bases lay between the germline ends.